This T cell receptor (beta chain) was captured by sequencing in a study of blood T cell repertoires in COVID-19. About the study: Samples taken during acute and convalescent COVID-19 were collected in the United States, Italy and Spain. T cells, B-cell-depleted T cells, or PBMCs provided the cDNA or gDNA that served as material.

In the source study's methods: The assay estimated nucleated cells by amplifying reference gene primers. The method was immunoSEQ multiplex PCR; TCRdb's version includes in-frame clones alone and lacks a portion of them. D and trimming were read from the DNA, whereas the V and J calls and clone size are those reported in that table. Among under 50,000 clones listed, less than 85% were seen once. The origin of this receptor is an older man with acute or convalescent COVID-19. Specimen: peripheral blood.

Written as DNA, the CDR3 is TGTGCCAGCAGTGCCGGCTATGGCTACACCTTC. Translated, it gives CASSAGYGYTF. The genes are TRBV6-4 and TRBJ1-2; no clear D gene. The germline gives CDR1 MRHNA, CDR2 SNTAGT. This CDR3 comprises 11 residues. Trimming took off 4 bases at V and 4 bases at J, with 4 bases between the two ends.